Sequencing of this T cell receptor beta chain was carried out in a study of cytomegalovirus exposure and HLA in healthy donors. This clone was picked up one time. It was with 60 Vbeta and 13 Jbeta primers that the PCR ran. Method: immunoSEQ multiplex PCR; TCRdb's copy keeps in-frame clones and lacks some. The sample contains 100,000 to 150,000 clones, over 75% of which appear only once. Germline V gives CDR1 LNHDA, CDR2 SQIVND (reference sequence). Trimming cost V 6 bases and J 0 bases, with 15 bases left between them. The CDR3 length is 17 residues. The source material was PBMCs. The V call is TRBV19, the J call TRBJ2-6; D is uncertain. The clonotype was recovered from a man aged 40-49 years in good health and CMV-seronegative. The CDR3 DNA sequence: TGTGCCAGTAGCCCTAGAACACAAGACTCTGGGGCCAACGTCCTGACTTTC. Its translation is CASSPRTQDSGANVLTF.